This T cell receptor beta chain was identified in a study of T cells in Graves' hyperthyroidism and ophthalmopathy. Calling Graves' hyperthyroidism stable meant ophthalmopathy did not progress within 18 months. Study outcomes and limitations: Among clonotypes expanded in thyroid above 0.001, most were also found in blood.

In this sample, this clonotype turned up many times. Its specificity is not known. The germline V gene has CDR1 MNHEY and CDR2 SVGEGT. The length of the CDR3 is 13 residues. Trimming took 4 bases from V and 2 from J, leaving 9 bases between them. TCR beta CDR3 regions were amplified from RNA. During a first-round RT-PCR of the TCR CDR3, the HTBI primer set was used. TCRdb reprocessed the multiplex PCR reads via MiXCR and lists one record per CDR3 protein. The data hold approximately 220,000 distinct CDR3 sequences, with about 17% observed a single time. The sequenced sample consisted of blood. The receptor's source is a man aged 35 to 55 with Graves' hyperthyroidism. The V gene is TRBV6-2 or TRBV6-3, the J gene TRBJ2-7; no firm D call. CDR3 protein: CASSLLPTYEQYF. CDR3 in DNA: TGTGCCAGCAGTTTGCTTCCGACCTACGAGCAGTACTTC.